The 23 T cell receptor beta chains in this list originate from one sample, sequenced in a study of blood T cell repertoires in COVID-19 (dated by TCRdb to 2020 to 2022). Library method: the immunoSEQ multiplex PCR assay. Drawn from immuneACCESS, this table holds only the in-frame rearrangements with V and J called that TCRdb kept. Clones are partly lost; checked studies trace under half to an unresolved V gene and leave the rest unexplained. In this sample the table shows about 120,000 clones, around four fifths of which occur a single time. The top ten constitute roughly 8.1% of the sample. The sample consisted of peripheral blood. The receptors shown here come from a woman in her 40s with acute or convalescent COVID-19.

V and J are TRBV18 and TRBJ2-1, with 8 bases matching TRBD2. The CDR3 spans 15 residues. The V gene's germline CDR1 is KGHSH and CDR2 LQKENI. V lost 6 bases to trimming and J lost 7 bases; unmatched junction nucleotides: 11. CDR3 sequence reads: CASSELPGGSNEQFF. Here the CDR3 DNA reads TGTGCCAGCTCGGAGTTGCCGGGGGGGTCGAATGAGCAGTTCTTC.

The chain joins TRBV10-3 to TRBJ1-2; unclear D gene. This CDR3 has 13 residues. The germline V and J ends were trimmed by 3 bases and 4 bases, with 9 bases remaining between them. The germline CDR1 and CDR2 sequences are ENHRY and SYGVKD. DNA for the CDR3: TGTGCCATCAGTGAAGGCAGAGGCTATGGCTACACCTTC. Amino acids: CAISEGRGYGYTF.

The V gene is TRBV19, the J gene TRBJ2-1; D might be TRBD2 (5 bases). The CDR3 contains 14 residues. V was clipped by 7 bases and J by 7 bases, with 17 bases between them. CDR1 LNHDA and CDR2 SQIVND come from the germline V gene (reference sequence). The CDR3 nucleotides are TGTGCCAGTAAAGGAGCAGCGGTAGGGAATGAGCAGTTCTTC. It encodes CASKGAAVGNEQFF.

The chain carries TRBV25-1 and TRBJ2-5; no clear D. Germline V gives CDR1 MGHDK, CDR2 SYGVNS. This CDR3 is 13 amino acids long. Between the trimmed V and J ends, which lost 6 bases and 5 bases, there was a span of 13 bases. Here the CDR3 DNA reads TGTGCCAGCAGCCAGATTTTGCAGGAGACCCAGTACTTC. Translating it yields CASSQILQETQYF.

The V call is TRBV5-4, the J call TRBJ1-2; maybe TRBD1 (6 bases). CDR1 SGHNT and CDR2 YYREEE come from the germline V gene (reference sequence). The CDR3 length is 16 residues. V was shortened by 0 bases and J by 4 bases, with 16 bases between the two germline ends. CDR3 protein: CASSLGTALVGYGYTF. As DNA, the CDR3 is TGTGCCAGCAGCTTGGGGACAGCTCTTGTCGGCTATGGCTACACCTTC.

The genes are TRBV18 and TRBJ1-5, with D hard to call. This CDR3 spans 13 amino acids. Trimming cost V 3 bases and J 4 bases, with 7 bases left between them. Germline CDR1 is KGHSH and CDR2 is LQKENI. The CDR3 sequence is CASSPSGNQPQHF. The CDR3 DNA is TGTGCCAGCTCACCGTCCGGGAATCAGCCCCAGCATTTT.

In its sample, this clone was seen a few times. The rearrangement links TRBV11-2 to TRBJ2-1, with D possibly TRBD2 on 5 matching bases. CDR1 and CDR2 from the germline V gene are SGHAT and FQNNGV. Trimming shortened V by 2 bases and J by 7 bases, and 12 bases separated the two germline ends. This CDR3 contains 14 residues. In DNA form, the CDR3 reads TGTGCCAGCAGCTTATTTGCGGGTAAGAATGAGCAGTTCTTC. It codes for CASSLFAGKNEQFF. Variable domain in full (rest from reference TRBV11-2 and TRBJ2-1): EAGVAQSPRYKIIEKRQSVAFWCNPISGHATLYWYQQILGQGPKLLIQFQNNGVVDDSQLPKDRFSAERLKGVDSTLKIQPAKLEDSAVYLCASSLFAGKNEQFFGPGTRLTVL.

CDR3 DNA: TGTGCCAGCAGCGCTACAGGGGGCGCTGAGCAGTTCTTC. Protein: CASSATGGAEQFF. The V gene is TRBV7-3, the J gene TRBJ2-1, with 9 bases that match TRBD1. The CDR3 sequence is 13 residues long. The junction had 5 bases not matched to a gene; V was cut back by 5 bases and J by 9 bases. The V gene's germline CDR1 is SGHTA and CDR2 FQGTGA. Looking up the rest from reference TRBV7-3 and TRBJ2-1 gives the full variable domain: GAGVSQTPSNKVTEKGKYVELRCDPISGHTALYWYRQSLGQGPEFLIYFQGTGAADDSGLPNDRFFAVRPEGSVSTLKIQRTERGDSAVYLCASSATGGAEQFFGPGTRLTVL.

This clone was detected a few times. The gene calls are TRBV2 and TRBJ1-2, with 7 bases identical to TRBD1. With 2 bases clipped from V and 7 bases from J, the junction kept 7 bases outside the gene matches. Looked up from germline, CDR1 is SNHLY and CDR2 is FYNNEI. The CDR3 consists of 14 residues. CDR3 sequence reads: CASSETINRGGYTF. The CDR3 coding sequence is TGTGCCAGCAGTGAAACTATAAACAGGGGTGGCTACACCTTC.

This chain connects TRBV11-2 to TRBJ2-7, with TRBD1 matching over 10 bases. V was pared by 5 bases and J by 4 bases, with 8 bases of the junction left unmatched. Germline V gene sequence: CDR1 SGHAT, CDR2 FQNNGV. The CDR3 is made up of 15 amino acids. CDR3 protein: CASSRNGQGGYEQYF. CDR3 in DNA: TGTGCCAGCAGCCGAAATGGACAGGGGGGTTACGAGCAGTACTTC.

V gene TRBV5-1 combines with J gene TRBJ2-7, with 9 bases fitting TRBD1. J lost 4 bases, V lost 2 bases, and 4 bases had no gene match. CDR3 length equals 14 residues. The germline V gene encodes CDR1 SGHRS and CDR2 YFSETQ. In DNA form, the CDR3 reads TGCGCCAGCAGCTTAACAGGGGGCCGGTACGAGCAGTACTTC. Translation: CASSLTGGRYEQYF.

The rearrangement links TRBV6-2 or TRBV6-3 to TRBJ1-1; D gene unclear. CDR1 and CDR2 (germline): MNHEY, SVGEGT. Trimming removed 0 bases at V and 7 bases at J, with 9 bases between. The CDR3 is made up of 13 amino acids. The CDR3 nucleotides read TGTGCCAGCAGTTACTCCCCCCGTCTTGAAGCTTTCTTT. It is translated as CASSYSPRLEAFF.

The chain combines TRBV3-1 (or the pseudogene TRBV3-2) with TRBJ1-5, with D unresolved. The CDR3 loop spans 15 amino acids. V lost 3 bases, J lost 4 bases, and 13 bases lay in between. The germline CDR1 and CDR2 sequences are LGHDT and YNNKEL (reference sequence). In DNA, the CDR3 is TGTGCCAGCAGCCATTCCGACGGAGGGAATCAGCCCCAGCATTTT. Its translation: CASSHSDGGNQPQHF.

V usage is TRBV30 and J usage is TRBJ2-3; 7 nucleotides agree with TRBD2. Germline loops: CDR1 GTSNPN, CDR2 SVGIG (reference sequence). This CDR3 is 17 amino acids long. V lost 2 bases, J lost 1 base, and 12 bases stayed unmatched. The CDR3 protein is CAWSPKRGLGGTDTQYF. CDR3 DNA: TGTGCCTGGAGTCCCAAGCGGGGCCTCGGCGGCACAGATACGCAGTATTTT.

This clone appeared once. The chain uses TRBV9 and TRBJ2-3, with D maybe TRBD1 (5 bases). There are 15 residues in the CDR3. Trimming stripped 1 base from V and 1 base from J, with 10 bases between. Germline CDR1 is SGDLS and CDR2 is YYNGEE. The CDR3 protein is CASSVSPQGTDTQYF. DNA of the CDR3: TGTGCCAGCAGCGTAAGCCCACAGGGCACAGATACGCAGTATTTT.

This clone was observed a few times. The chain recombines TRBV5-1 with TRBJ1-2; TRBD1 might be the D (5 bases). The CDR3 covers 13 residues. Germline CDR1 reads SGHRS; CDR2 reads YFSETQ. V was clipped by 0 bases and J by 7 bases, with 10 bases between them. The CDR3 here is CASSLGSGFGYTF. Here the CDR3 DNA reads TGCGCCAGCAGCTTGGGGTCAGGGTTTGGCTACACCTTC.

This clone was counted only a few times. The rearrangement links TRBV18 to TRBJ2-1; 8 nucleotides agree with TRBD2. Germline lookup yields CDR1 KGHSH and CDR2 LQKENI. The CDR3 is made up of 14 amino acids. Losses at the gene ends were 7 bases for V and 7 bases for J; bases not matched to a gene: 9. The CDR3 loop is CASYPGGPGNEQFF. The CDR3 DNA is TGTGCCAGCTACCCGGGGGGGCCAGGGAATGAGCAGTTCTTC.

The chain joins TRBV29-1 to TRBJ1-2; 8 bases are shared with TRBD1. V gave up 0 bases and J gave up 11 bases; unmatched junction bases: 8. Germline V lookup: CDR1 SQVTM, CDR2 ANQGSEA. The CDR3 consists of 13 residues. CDR3 amino acids: CSVEEGGRDRYTF. DNA for the CDR3: TGCAGCGTTGAAGAGGGGGGGCGGGACAGGTACACCTTC.

V gene TRBV30 combines with J gene TRBJ1-2; D is uncertain. Germline V CDR1 and CDR2: GTSNPN, SVGIG (reference sequence). Deletions cut 4 bases from V and 6 bases from J, with 21 bases between. CDR3 length: 15 amino acids. The CDR3 DNA reads TGTGCCTGGAAAGAAAACAACATCATGGGAGATGGCTACACCTTC. It translates to CAWKENNIMGDGYTF.

The chain couples TRBV5-6 to TRBJ1-1, with a weak D call TRBD1 (6 bases). Germline V gives CDR1 SGHDT, CDR2 YYEEEE. The V end lost 1 base, the J end lost 0 bases, and 10 bases lay between the germline ends. This CDR3 has 15 residues. DNA of the CDR3: TGTGCCAGCAGCTTGAGGGGACACTTGAACACTGAAGCTTTCTTT. Its protein product is CASSLRGHLNTEAFF.

The chain couples TRBV10-1 to TRBJ2-1; 10 nucleotides line up with TRBD2. The CDR3 is 14 residues long. Unmatched junction bases numbered 2, after V lost 6 bases and J lost 3 bases. Germline CDR1 is WNHNN and CDR2 is SYGVQD (reference sequence). The chain's CDR3 is CASSASGGYNEQFF. In nucleotides, the CDR3 is TGCGCCAGCAGCGCTAGCGGGGGCTACAATGAGCAGTTCTTC.

The count of this clone is one. Here the CDR3 DNA reads TGTGCCAGTAGTCCGAAACGGAGGGCCAATGAAAAACTGTTTTTT. Translated: CASSPKRRANEKLFF. This sequence joins TRBV19 and TRBJ1-4; D ambiguous. The germline gives CDR1 LNHDA, CDR2 SQIVND (reference sequence). This CDR3 is built from 15 residues. V was pared by 5 bases and J by 5 bases, with 15 bases between. The full variable domain, its missing parts supplied by reference TRBV19 and TRBJ1-4, is DGGITQSPKYLFRKEGQNVTLSCEQNLNHDAMYWYRQDPGQGLRLIYYSQIVNDFQKGDIAEGYSVSREKKESFPLTVTSAQKNPTAFYLCASSPKRRANEKLFFGSGTQLSVL.

DNA for the CDR3: TGTGCCATCAGGGGGACAACCTCTGGAAACACCATATATTTT. Translating it yields CAIRGTTSGNTIYF. The chain combines TRBV10-3 with TRBJ1-3; tentatively, D is TRBD1 (6 bases). V was pared by 6 bases and J by 0 bases, with 9 bases between. The CDR3 is 14 residues long. Germline V gene lookup returns CDR1 ENHRY and CDR2 SYGVKD.